The 8 T cell receptor beta chains reported below all come from one sample, sequenced in a study of blood T cells in healthy people across ages. Through a sample-barcoded 5' primer and a J-beta primer mix, a second PCR was run for roughly 6 to 12 cycles. TCRdb reanalysed the 5' RACE reads using MiXCR and keeps one entry per CDR3 protein. The sample holds 850,000 to 1,100,000 distinct CDR3 sequences, more than 30% seen once. The material sequenced was blood. These receptors were collected from a man in his late teens or twenties in good health.

This clonotype was picked up a small number of times. This sequence joins TRBV6-6 and TRBJ1-1; the D is unclear. The CDR3 loop spans 13 amino acids. CDR1 and CDR2 from the germline V gene are MNHNY and SVGAGI (reference sequence). Trimming left V 6 bases short and J 1 base short, with 9 bases between. The CDR3 DNA sequence: TGTGCCAGCAGCGACTCCCGGAACACTGAAGCTTTCTTT. It yields the protein CASSDSRNTEAFF.

The rearrangement uses TRBV5-7 and TRBJ2-7; D gene uncertain. TRBV5-7 has ORF status, its function being uncertain. Trimming shortened V by 2 bases and J by 6 bases, and 21 bases separated the two germline ends. The CDR3 length is 16 residues. The CDR3 spells CASSFPQAAARCEQYF. DNA of the CDR3: TGTGCCAGCAGCTTTCCCCAGGCGGCGGCGCGATGCGAGCAGTACTTC.

The V gene is TRBV12-3 or TRBV12-4, the J gene TRBJ2-3, with D perhaps TRBD2 (7 bases). The CDR3 consists of 13 residues. Deletions cut 6 bases from V and 4 bases from J, with 11 bases between. The CDR3 region has the DNA TGTGCCAGCAGGGGGGGGCCGGCAGATACGCAGTATTTT. It specifies CASRGGPADTQYF.

This clonotype showed up just a few times. The V call is TRBV6-5, the J call TRBJ2-1; D possibly corresponds to TRBD1 (6 bases). Germline values: CDR1 MNHEY, CDR2 SVGAGI. With 4 bases removed from V and 10 bases from J, the gap between germline ends came to 8 bases. This CDR3 has 11 residues. This CDR3 reads CASSSGVEQFF. The CDR3 coding sequence is TGTGCCAGCAGTTCAGGGGTCGAGCAGTTCTTC.

This clonotype came up a few times. The chain recombines TRBV5-1 with TRBJ2-1; 7 nucleotides agree with TRBD1. The CDR3 contains 14 residues. J was trimmed by 5 bases and V by 3 bases; bases with no gene match: 5. Germline V gives CDR1 SGHRS, CDR2 YFSETQ. The CDR3 sequence: CASSSVTGDNEQFF. The DNA of the CDR3 is TGCGCCAGCAGCTCAGTCACAGGGGACAATGAGCAGTTCTTC.

The chain joins TRBV9 to TRBJ1-2; 7 nucleotides agree with TRBD1. Germline values: CDR1 SGDLS, CDR2 YYNGEE. Trimming removed 4 bases from V and 6 bases from J; junction bases left unmatched: 12. There are 15 residues in the CDR3. CDR3 loop: CASSPRQGPMDGYTF. Here the CDR3 DNA reads TGTGCCAGCAGCCCCCGACAGGGCCCCATGGATGGCTACACCTTC.

There are a few counts of this clonotype. The chain has TRBV5-1 and TRBJ1-1; D uncertain. From germline, CDR1 is SGHRS and CDR2 YFSETQ. V shed 0 bases and J shed 0 bases, with 9 bases lying between them. The CDR3 has 15 amino acids. CDR3 in DNA: TGCGCCAGCAGCTTGGCTGGATTCATGAACACTGAAGCTTTCTTT. As protein: CASSLAGFMNTEAFF.

The sample holds a few counts of this clonotype. This sequence joins TRBV6-1 and TRBJ2-3; D is ambiguous. The CDR3 totals 14 residues. The germline V gene has CDR1 MNHNS and CDR2 SASEGT. V was shortened by 2 bases and J by 2 bases, with 8 bases between the two germline ends. CDR3 bases: TGTGCCAGCAGTGAACTAAGATACACAGATACGCAGTATTTT. Translating gives CASSELRYTDTQYF.